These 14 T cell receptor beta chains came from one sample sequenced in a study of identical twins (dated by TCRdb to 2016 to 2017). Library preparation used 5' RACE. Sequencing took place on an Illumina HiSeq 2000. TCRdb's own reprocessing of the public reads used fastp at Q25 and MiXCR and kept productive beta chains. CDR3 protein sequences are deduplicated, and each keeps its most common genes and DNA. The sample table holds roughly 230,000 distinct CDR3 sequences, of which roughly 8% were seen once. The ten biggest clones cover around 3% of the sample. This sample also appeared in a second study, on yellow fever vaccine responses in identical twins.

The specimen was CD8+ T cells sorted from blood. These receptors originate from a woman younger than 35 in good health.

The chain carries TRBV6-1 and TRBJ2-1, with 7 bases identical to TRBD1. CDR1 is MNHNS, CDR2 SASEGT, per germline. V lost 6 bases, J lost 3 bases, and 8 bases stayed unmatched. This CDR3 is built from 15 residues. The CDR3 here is CASRPRDRVYNEQFF. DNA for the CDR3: TGTGCCAGCAGACCCCGGGACAGAGTCTACAATGAGCAGTTCTTC.

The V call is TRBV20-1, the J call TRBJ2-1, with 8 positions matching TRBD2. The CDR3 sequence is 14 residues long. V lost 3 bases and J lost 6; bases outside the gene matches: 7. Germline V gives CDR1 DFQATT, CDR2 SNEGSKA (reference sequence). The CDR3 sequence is CSASRLAGANEQFF. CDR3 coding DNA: TGCAGTGCTAGTCGGCTAGCGGGTGCCAATGAGCAGTTCTTC.

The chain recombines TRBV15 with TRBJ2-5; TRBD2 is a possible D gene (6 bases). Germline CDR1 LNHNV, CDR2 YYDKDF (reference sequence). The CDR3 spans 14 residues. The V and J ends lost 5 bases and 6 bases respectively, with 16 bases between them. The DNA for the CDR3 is TGTGCCACCAGCGGGGGGATTGATGGACAGACCCAGTACTTC. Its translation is CATSGGIDGQTQYF. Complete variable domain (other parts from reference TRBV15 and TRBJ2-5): DAMVIQNPRYQVTQFGKPVTLSCSQTLNHNVMYWYQQKSSQAPKLLFHYYDKDFNNEADTPDNFQSRRPNTSFCFLDIRSPGLGDTAMYLCATSGGIDGQTQYFGPGTRLLVL.

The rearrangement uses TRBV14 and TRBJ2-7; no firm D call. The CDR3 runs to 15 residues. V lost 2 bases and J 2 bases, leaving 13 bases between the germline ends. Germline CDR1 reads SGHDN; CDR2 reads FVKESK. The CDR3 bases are TGTGCCAGCAGCCAATTTAGTGGGTCCACCTACGAGCAGTACTTC. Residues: CASSQFSGSTYEQYF.

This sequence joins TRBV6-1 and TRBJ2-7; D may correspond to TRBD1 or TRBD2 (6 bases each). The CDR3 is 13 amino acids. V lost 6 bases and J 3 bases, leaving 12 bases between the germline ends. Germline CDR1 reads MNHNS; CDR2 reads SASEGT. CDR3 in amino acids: CASRPQGGYEQYF. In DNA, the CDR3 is TGTGCCAGCAGGCCACAGGGAGGCTACGAGCAGTACTTC.

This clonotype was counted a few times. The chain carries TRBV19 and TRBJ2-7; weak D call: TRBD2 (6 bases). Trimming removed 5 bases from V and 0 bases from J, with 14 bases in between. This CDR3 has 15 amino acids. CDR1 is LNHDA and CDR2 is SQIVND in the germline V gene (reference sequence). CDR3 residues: CASSEADGSSYEQYF. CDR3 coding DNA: TGTGCCAGTAGTGAGGCGGACGGGAGCTCCTACGAGCAGTACTTC. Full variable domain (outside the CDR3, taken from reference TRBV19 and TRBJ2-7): DGGITQSPKYLFRKEGQNVTLSCEQNLNHDAMYWYRQDPGQGLRLIYYSQIVNDFQKGDIAEGYSVSREKKESFPLTVTSAQKNPTAFYLCASSEADGSSYEQYFGPGTRLTVT.

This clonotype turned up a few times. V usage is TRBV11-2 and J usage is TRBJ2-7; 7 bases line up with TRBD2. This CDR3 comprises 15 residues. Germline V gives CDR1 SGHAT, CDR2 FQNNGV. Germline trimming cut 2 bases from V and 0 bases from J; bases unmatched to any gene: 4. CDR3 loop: CASSLKGLSSYEQYF. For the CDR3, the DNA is TGTGCCAGCAGCTTAAAGGGACTAAGCTCCTACGAGCAGTACTTC.

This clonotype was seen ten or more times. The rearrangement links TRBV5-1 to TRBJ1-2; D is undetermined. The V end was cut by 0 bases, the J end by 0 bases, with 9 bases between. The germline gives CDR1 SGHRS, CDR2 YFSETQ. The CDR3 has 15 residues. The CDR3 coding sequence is TGCGCCAGCAGCTTGGAGGCAGCAGCTAACTATGGCTACACCTTC. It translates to CASSLEAAANYGYTF.

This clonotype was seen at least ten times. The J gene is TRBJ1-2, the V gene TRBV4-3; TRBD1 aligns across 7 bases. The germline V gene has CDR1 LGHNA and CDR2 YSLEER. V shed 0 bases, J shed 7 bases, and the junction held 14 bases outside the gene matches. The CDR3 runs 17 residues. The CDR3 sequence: CASSQDNPVQGMSGYTF. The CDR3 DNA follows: TGCGCCAGCAGCCAAGATAACCCCGTACAGGGGATGAGTGGCTACACCTTC.

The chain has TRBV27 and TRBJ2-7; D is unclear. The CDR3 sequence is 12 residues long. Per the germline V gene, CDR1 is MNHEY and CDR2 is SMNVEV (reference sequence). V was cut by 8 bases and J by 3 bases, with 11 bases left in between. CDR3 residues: CASGEEFYEQYF. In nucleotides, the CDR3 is TGTGCCAGCGGTGAAGAATTCTACGAGCAGTACTTC.

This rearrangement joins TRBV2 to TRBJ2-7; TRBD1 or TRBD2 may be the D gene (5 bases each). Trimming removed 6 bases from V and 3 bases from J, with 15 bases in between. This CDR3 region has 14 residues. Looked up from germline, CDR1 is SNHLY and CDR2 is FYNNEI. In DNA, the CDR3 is TGTGCCAGCAGGGATAAGGGACGGATCTACGAGCAGTACTTC. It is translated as CASRDKGRIYEQYF.

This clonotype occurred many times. This CDR3 reads CSSVRDGNTGELFF. The CDR3 DNA reads TGCAGCTCCGTCCGGGACGGGAACACCGGGGAGCTGTTTTTT. The rearrangement links TRBV29-1 to TRBJ2-2; perhaps D is TRBD1 or TRBD2 (5 bases each). Per the germline V gene, CDR1 is SQVTM and CDR2 is ANQGSEA. The CDR3 totals 14 residues. The V end lost 8 bases, the J end lost 1 base, and 14 bases lay between the germline ends.

The CDR3 region is CAWIVGAGELFF. CDR3 nucleotide sequence: TGTGCCTGGATAGTAGGGGCCGGGGAGCTGTTTTTT. The chain joins TRBV30 to TRBJ2-2, with D possibly matching TRBD1 (5 bases). CDR1 GTSNPN and CDR2 SVGIG come from the germline V gene (reference sequence). V was clipped by 4 bases and J by 6 bases, with 9 bases between them. The CDR3 totals 12 residues. Full variable domain (outside the CDR3, taken from reference TRBV30 and TRBJ2-2): SQTIHQWPATLVQPVGSPLSLECTVEGTSNPNLYWYRQAAGRGLQLLFYSVGIGQISSEVPQNLSASRPQDRQFILSSKKLLLSDSGFYLCAWIVGAGELFFGEGSRLTVL.

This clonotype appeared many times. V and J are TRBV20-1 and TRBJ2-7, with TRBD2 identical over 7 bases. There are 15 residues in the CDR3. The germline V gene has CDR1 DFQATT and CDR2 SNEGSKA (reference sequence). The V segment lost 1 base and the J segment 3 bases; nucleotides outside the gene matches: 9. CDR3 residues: CSARALADPFYEQYF. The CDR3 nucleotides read TGCAGTGCTAGAGCCCTAGCGGACCCATTCTACGAGCAGTACTTC.